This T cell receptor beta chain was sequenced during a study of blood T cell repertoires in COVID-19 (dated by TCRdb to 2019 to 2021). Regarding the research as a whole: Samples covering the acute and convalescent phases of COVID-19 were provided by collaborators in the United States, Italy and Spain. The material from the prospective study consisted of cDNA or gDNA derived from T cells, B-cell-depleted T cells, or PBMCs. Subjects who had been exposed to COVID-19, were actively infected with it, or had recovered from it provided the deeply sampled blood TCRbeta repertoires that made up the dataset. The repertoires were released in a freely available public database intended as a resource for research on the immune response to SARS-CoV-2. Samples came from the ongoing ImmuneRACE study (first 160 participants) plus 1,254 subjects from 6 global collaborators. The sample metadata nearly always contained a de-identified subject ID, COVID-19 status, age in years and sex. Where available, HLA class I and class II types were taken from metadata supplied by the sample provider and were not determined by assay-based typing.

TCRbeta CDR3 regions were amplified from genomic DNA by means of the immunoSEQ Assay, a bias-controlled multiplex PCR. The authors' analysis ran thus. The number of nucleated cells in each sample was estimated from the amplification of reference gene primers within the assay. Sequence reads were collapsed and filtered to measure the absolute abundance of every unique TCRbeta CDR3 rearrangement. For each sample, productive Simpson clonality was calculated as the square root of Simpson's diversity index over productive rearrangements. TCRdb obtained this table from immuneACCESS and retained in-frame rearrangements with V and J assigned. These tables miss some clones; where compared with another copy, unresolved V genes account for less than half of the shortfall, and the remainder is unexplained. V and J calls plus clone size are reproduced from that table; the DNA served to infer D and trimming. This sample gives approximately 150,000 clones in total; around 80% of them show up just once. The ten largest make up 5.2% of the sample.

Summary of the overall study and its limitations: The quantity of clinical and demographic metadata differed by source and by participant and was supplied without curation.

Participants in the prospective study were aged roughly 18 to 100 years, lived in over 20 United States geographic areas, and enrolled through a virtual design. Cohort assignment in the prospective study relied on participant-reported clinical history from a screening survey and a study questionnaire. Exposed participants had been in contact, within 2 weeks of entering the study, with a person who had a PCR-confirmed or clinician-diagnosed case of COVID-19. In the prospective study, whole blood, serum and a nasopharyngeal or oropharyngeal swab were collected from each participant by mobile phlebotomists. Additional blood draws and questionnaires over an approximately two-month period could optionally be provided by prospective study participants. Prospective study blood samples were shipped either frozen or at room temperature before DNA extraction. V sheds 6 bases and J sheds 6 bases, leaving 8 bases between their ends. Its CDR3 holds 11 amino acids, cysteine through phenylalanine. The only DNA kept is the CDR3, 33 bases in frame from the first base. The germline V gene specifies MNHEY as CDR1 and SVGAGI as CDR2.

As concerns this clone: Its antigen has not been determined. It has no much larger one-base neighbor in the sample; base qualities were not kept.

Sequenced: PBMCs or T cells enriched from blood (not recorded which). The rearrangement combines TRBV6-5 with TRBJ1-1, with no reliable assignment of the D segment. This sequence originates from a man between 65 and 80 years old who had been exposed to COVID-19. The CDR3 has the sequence CASRAEAEAFF. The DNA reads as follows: TGTGCCAGCAGAGCCGAGGCTGAAGCTTTCTTT.